A selection of T cell receptor beta chains follows, all from one sample in a study of T-cell memory formation after mild COVID-19. TCRdb re-analysed the 5' RACE reads in MiXCR, keeping a single row per CDR3 protein. The sample consists of 300,000 to 400,000 distinct CDR3 sequences, about 15% of them appearing once. The specimen was PBMCs or a T cell subset sorted from them (not recorded which). Receptors originate from a man in his late teens or twenties who had mild COVID-19 (a few samples of this study predate the infection). Cell type and time point are not known. The CDR3 runs from the conserved cysteine through the conserved F or W. The order of the fields is V gene, CDR3 length, clone size, D gene, J gene, CDR3 DNA, CDR3 protein. The D gene is left open where the match is weak. Part of the rows lack a size; the others show once, few, many or a class for expanded clones.

>TRBV4-1|14|few|NA|TRBJ2-5
TGCGCCAGCAGCCAAGGGGGAACAAAAGAGACCCAGTACTTC
CASSQGGTKETQYF
>TRBV27|16|NA|TRBD2|TRBJ2-5
TGTGCCAGCAGTACCCGGCGGCGGGGGGACGAAGAGACCCAGTACTTC
CASSTRRRGDEETQYF
>TRBV6-5|15|few|TRBD2|TRBJ2-7
TGTGCCAGCAGATTAACTAGCGGGGGGCTCTACGAGCAGTACTTC
CASRLTSGGLYEQYF
>TRBV12-3/TRBV12-4|14|NA|NA|TRBJ1-5
TGTGCCAGCAGTTCCAGCGGCAGCAATCAGCCCCAGCATTTT
CASSSSGSNQPQHF
>TRBV6-5|16|NA|NA|TRBJ2-4
TGTGCCAGCAGGCCGACACAGGGATTTGGCAAAAACATTCAGTACTTC
CASRPTQGFGKNIQYF
>TRBV5-5|12|few|TRBD1|TRBJ1-2
TGTGCCAGCAGCGGGGACAGTGTCGGCTACACCTTC
CASSGDSVGYTF
>TRBV7-9|17|NA|TRBD1|TRBJ2-4
TGTGCCAGCAGCTTAGGTGCAGGGGGCGCATTCAAAAACATTCAGTACTTC
CASSLGAGGAFKNIQYF
>TRBV9|15|NA|NA|TRBJ2-3
TGTGCCAGCAACGAAGGTGGCGGGGGCTTAGATACGCAGTATTTT
CASNEGGGGLDTQYF
>TRBV11-2|17|many|TRBD2|TRBJ2-5
TGTGCCAGCAGCTTAGGGACTAGCGGGCTTACTCGGGGGACCCAGTACTTC
CASSLGTSGLTRGTQYF
>TRBV5-1|14|few|NA|TRBJ2-7
TGCGCCAGCAGCCCCGTGGGTGCCTCCTACGAGCAGTACTTC
CASSPVGASYEQYF
>TRBV24-1|12|few|NA|TRBJ2-7
TGTGCCACCGCTCGGCTCTCCTACGAGCAGTACTTC
CATARLSYEQYF
>TRBV7-9|14|few|NA|TRBJ1-2
TGTGCCAGCAGCTTAGCGCTAGAGGGTTATGGCTACACCTTC
CASSLALEGYGYTF
>TRBV10-1|13|few|TRBD2|TRBJ2-1
TGCGCCAGTCGAGCGGGGGGGACGAATGAGCAGTTCTTC
CASRAGGTNEQFF
>TRBV28|13|few|NA|TRBJ2-7
TGTGCCAGCAACCAACCGGGACACTACGAGCAGTACTTC
CASNQPGHYEQYF
>TRBV4-3|13|NA|NA|TRBJ1-2
TGCGCCAGCAGCCAAGAGCCGAGCTATGGCTACACCTTC
CASSQEPSYGYTF
>TRBV12-3/TRBV12-4|11|many|NA|TRBJ1-2
TGTGCCAGCGCCCGGGGATTTGGCTACACCTTC
CASARGFGYTF
>TRBV6-5|15|few|NA|TRBJ2-7
TGTGCCAGCAGTTACTCGGTCCCTTCAGCCTACGAGCAGTACTTC
CASSYSVPSAYEQYF
>TRBV7-2|13|few|NA|TRBJ1-5
TGTGCCAGCAAACAAACAGCGAATCAGCCCCAGCATTTT
CASKQTANQPQHF
>TRBV7-9|12|many|NA|TRBJ2-1
TGTGCCAGCACCAGAACTGGAAATGAGCAGTTCTTC
CASTRTGNEQFF
>TRBV29-1|13|NA|TRBD1|TRBJ1-1
TGCAGCGTTGCGACAGGGATCGACACTGAAGCTTTCTTT
CSVATGIDTEAFF
>TRBV20-1|13|NA|NA|TRBJ1-4
TGCAGTGCTAGAGATCTTAGTAATGAAAAACTGTTTTTT
CSARDLSNEKLFF
>TRBV14|15|NA|TRBD1|TRBJ2-3
TGTGCCAGCAGCCATCGCGGCAGGGGGCGAGATACGCAGTATTTT
CASSHRGRGRDTQYF
>TRBV5-4|11|few|NA|TRBJ1-1
TGTGCCAGCAGGTACGGGGGTGAAGCTTTCTTT
CASRYGGEAFF
>TRBV15|14|NA|NA|TRBJ2-3
TGTGCCACCAGCAGAGCCCTCGCAGAGGATACGCAGTATTTT
CATSRALAEDTQYF
>TRBV10-1|16|many|TRBD2|TRBJ2-1
TGCGCCAGCAGCCCCGGGACTACCCAAAGGGGCAATGAGCAGTTCTTC
CASSPGTTQRGNEQFF
>TRBV5-5|17|NA|TRBD1|TRBJ2-2
TGTGCCAGCAGCCCCCGGGACAGGGGGCCGGGAACCGGGGAGCTGTTTTTT
CASSPRDRGPGTGELFF
>TRBV29-1|15|few|NA|TRBJ1-1
TGCAGCGTTGAAGATCGAAGGCCCGAGGGCACTGAAGCTTTCTTT
CSVEDRRPEGTEAFF
>TRBV10-3|14|few|TRBD1|TRBJ2-2
TGTGCCATAACCCCGAGACAGGGCACCGGGGAGCTGTTTTTT
CAITPRQGTGELFF
>TRBV12-3/TRBV12-4|17|NA|TRBD1|TRBJ1-1
TGTGCCAGCAGTTCTGGGACAGGGTCGGGATGGAACACTGAAGCTTTCTTT
CASSSGTGSGWNTEAFF
>TRBV5-1|16|few|NA|TRBJ1-6
TGCGCCAGCAGCTTCACAGGGTCTTCAGCCCTTCGACCCCTCCACTTT
CASSFTGSSALRPLHF
>TRBV10-3|13|NA|NA|TRBJ2-7
TGTGCCATCGGAACGGGGAGCTCCTACGAGCAGTACTTC
CAIGTGSSYEQYF
>TRBV4-1|16|NA|TRBD1|TRBJ1-1
TGCGCCAGCAGCCAGCTACAGGGGAATGGGAACACTGAAGCTTTCTTT
CASSQLQGNGNTEAFF
>TRBV6-5|12|many|TRBD1|TRBJ1-2
TGTGCCAGCAGTTTCAGCGGGACAGGGGTAACCTTC
CASSFSGTGVTF
>TRBV5-1|14|few|TRBD1|TRBJ2-5
TGCGCCAGCAGCTTGGGAGGACAGGAACGGACCCAGTACTTC
CASSLGGQERTQYF
>TRBV4-1|15|few|TRBD1|TRBJ2-3
TGCGCCAGCAGCGGGGACAGGGGGCCTGTAGATACGCAGTATTTT
CASSGDRGPVDTQYF
>TRBV6-5|16|NA|TRBD1|TRBJ2-2
TGTGCCAGCAGTTGCCCCTCGACAGGGAACCCCGGGGAGCTGTTTTTT
CASSCPSTGNPGELFF
>TRBV14|15|NA|TRBD1|TRBJ1-6
TGTGCCAGCAGCCGAGGGTCAGGGGGAAATTCACCCCTCCACTTT
CASSRGSGGNSPLHF